The clone carrying this T cell receptor (beta chain) came up many times. The record originates from a study of blood T cell repertoires in COVID-19. Generated by immunoSEQ multiplex PCR, the TCRdb table keeps only in-frame clones and is missing some. The sample carries 250,000 to 350,000 clones, approximately 84% recorded once. The source material was peripheral blood. The TCR was taken from a human donor with COVID-19, enrolled during active disease. The donor label of this sample is uncertain.

The CDR3 protein is CASSSSSGIYNEQFF. The CDR3 nucleotides are TGTGCCAGCAGCAGTTCTAGCGGAATCTACAATGAGCAGTTCTTC. V and J are TRBV5-6 and TRBJ2-1, with TRBD2 identical over 7 bases. V shed 4 bases and J 3 bases; nucleotides not matched to a gene: 7. CDR1 is SGHDT, CDR2 YYEEEE, per germline. The length of the CDR3 is 15 residues.